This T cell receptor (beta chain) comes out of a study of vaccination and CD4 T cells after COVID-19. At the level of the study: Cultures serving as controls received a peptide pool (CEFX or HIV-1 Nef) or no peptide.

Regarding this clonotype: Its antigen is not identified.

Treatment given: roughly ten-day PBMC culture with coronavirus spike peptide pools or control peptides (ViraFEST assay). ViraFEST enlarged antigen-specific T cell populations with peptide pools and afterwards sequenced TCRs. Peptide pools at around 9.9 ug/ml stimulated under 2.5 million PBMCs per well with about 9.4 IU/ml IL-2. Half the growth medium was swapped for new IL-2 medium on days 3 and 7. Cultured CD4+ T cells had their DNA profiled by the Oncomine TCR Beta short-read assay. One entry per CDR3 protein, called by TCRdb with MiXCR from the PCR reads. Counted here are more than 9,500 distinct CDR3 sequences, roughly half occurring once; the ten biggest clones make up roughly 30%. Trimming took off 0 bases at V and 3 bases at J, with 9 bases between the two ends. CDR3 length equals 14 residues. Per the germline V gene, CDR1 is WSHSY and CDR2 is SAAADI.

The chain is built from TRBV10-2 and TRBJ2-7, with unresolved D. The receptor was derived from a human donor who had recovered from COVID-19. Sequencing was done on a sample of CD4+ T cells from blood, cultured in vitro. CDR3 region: CASSESLADYEQYF. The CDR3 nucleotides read TGCGCCAGCAGTGAGTCGTTGGCAGACTACGAGCAGTACTTC.